One and the same sample provided the 12 T cell receptor beta chains below, sequenced in a study of blood T cell repertoires in COVID-19. The protocol was immunoSEQ multiplex PCR, while the TCRdb copy is restricted to in-frame clones and leaves out a portion. In the table there are over 250,000 clones, about four fifths of which are singletons. Sequenced: peripheral blood. Receptor source: a human donor with COVID-19, enrolled during active disease. The donor label of this sample is uncertain.

For the CDR3, the DNA is TGTGCCAGCAGCCGAGAACCGGGACTAGCAGAGACCCAGTACTTC. This encodes CASSREPGLAETQYF. J is TRBJ2-5 and V is TRBV3-1 (or the pseudogene TRBV3-2); 9 nucleotides align to TRBD2. With V trimmed by 4 bases and J by 4 bases, 7 bases remained unmatched. Germline V gene sequence: CDR1 LGHDT, CDR2 YNNKEL (reference sequence). CDR3 length equals 15 residues.

The chain joins TRBV4-1 to TRBJ1-5; D gene unclear. The CDR3 consists of 13 residues. Germline CDR1 and CDR2: MGHRA and YSYEKL. V was pared by 1 base and J by 7 bases, with 8 bases between. DNA for the CDR3: TGCGCCAGCAGCCAAGTCATCAGGCAGCCCCAGCATTTT. It translates to CASSQVIRQPQHF.

This clone was observed a few times. The chain uses TRBV5-1 and TRBJ2-3, with D perhaps TRBD1 (5 bases). CDR1 and CDR2 from the germline V gene are SGHRS and YFSETQ. This CDR3 is built from 15 residues. The germline V and J ends were trimmed by 0 bases and 2 bases, with 10 bases remaining between them. CDR3 bases: TGCGCCAGCAGCTTGGCAGGGCCCCCCACAGATACGCAGTATTTT. Its translation: CASSLAGPPTDTQYF.

The V and J genes are TRBV3-1 (or the pseudogene TRBV3-2) and TRBJ2-3; D remains unclear. Germline V gene sequence: CDR1 LGHDT, CDR2 YNNKEL (reference sequence). The CDR3 runs 15 residues. V lost 4 bases, J lost 4 bases, and 15 bases lay in between. The chain's CDR3 is CASSRSLVSPDTQYF. CDR3 coding DNA: TGTGCCAGCAGCCGAAGTTTAGTGTCTCCAGATACGCAGTATTTT.

This clone was detected only a few times. The chain combines TRBV2 with TRBJ1-5, with 7 positions matching TRBD1. CDR1 and CDR2 (germline): SNHLY, FYNNEI. This CDR3 is 16 amino acids long. V lost 5 bases and J lost 8; bases outside the gene matches: 15. DNA of the CDR3: TGTGCCAGCAGTCTCAACCTTGGGGCTCAGGGGGAGCCCCAGCATTTT. The encoded protein is CASSLNLGAQGEPQHF.

Notes on this clone: The junction shows a germline mismatch at one end, possibly a read error. The chain has TRBV7-7 and TRBJ2-7; D possibly corresponds to TRBD1 (7 bases). The CDR3 sequence is 15 residues long. Germline V gives CDR1 SSHAT, CDR2 FNYEAQ (reference sequence). The CDR3 protein is CASSLSVTGRNEQYF. The CDR3 DNA follows: TGTGCTAGCAGCTTAAGTGTGACAGGGAGGAACGAGCAGTACTTC.

The chain carries TRBV5-8 and TRBJ1-5; 12 nucleotides match TRBD1. After removal of 4 bases from V and 3 bases from J, the junction contained 5 bases not matched to a gene. CDR1 and CDR2 from the germline V gene are SGHTS and YDEGEE. The CDR3 is 16 residues long. The CDR3 protein is CASSNRDRGLNQPQHF. DNA for the CDR3: TGTGCCAGCAGCAACCGGGACAGGGGGCTCAATCAGCCCCAGCATTTT.

J is TRBJ1-3 and V is TRBV7-2; D unclear. The CDR3 contains 15 residues. V lost 2 bases, J lost 0 bases, and 8 bases lay in between. Germline CDR1 and CDR2: SGHTA and FQGNSA. CDR3 DNA sequence: TGTGCCAGCAGCTTATATGCAGTCTCTGGAAACACCATATATTTT. It specifies CASSLYAVSGNTIYF.

V gene TRBV9 combines with J gene TRBJ2-1; 13 bases agree with TRBD2. There are 15 residues in the CDR3. Germline lookup yields CDR1 SGDLS and CDR2 YYNGEE. V shed 8 bases and J 1 base; nucleotides not matched to a gene: 3. CDR3 nucleotide sequence: TGTGCCAGTGGACTAGCGGGAGCGTCCTACAATGAGCAGTTCTTC. It yields the protein CASGLAGASYNEQFF.

The J gene is TRBJ1-2, the V gene TRBV27, with D perhaps TRBD1 (5 bases). In germline, CDR1 is MNHEY, CDR2 SMNVEV (reference sequence). The CDR3 is 13 amino acids. V lost 2 bases and J 6 bases, leaving 10 bases between the germline ends. The CDR3 region is CASSLSRADGYTF. DNA for the CDR3: TGTGCCAGCAGTTTAAGCAGGGCGGATGGCTACACCTTC.

In its sample, this clone was seen a few times. The rearrangement joins TRBV4-3 to TRBJ1-2; possible D gene TRBD1, 6 bases. Germline loops: CDR1 LGHNA, CDR2 YSLEER. Trimming removed 5 bases at V and 2 bases at J, with 12 bases between. The CDR3 spans 14 residues. The CDR3, as DNA: TGCGCCAGCAGCGACGAGGGGGGGAACTATGGCTACACCTTC. It yields the protein CASSDEGGNYGYTF.

The chain employs TRBV5-5 and TRBJ1-5; D possibly corresponds to TRBD1 (5 bases). CDR1 and CDR2 (germline): SGHKS, YYEKEE (reference sequence). The CDR3 spans 13 residues. The V end was cut by 6 bases, the J end by 11 bases, with 18 bases between. The CDR3 DNA reads TGTGCCAGCACCCCGGGGGGGAGTGAGACCCAGCATTTT. Translated: CASTPGGSETQHF. The complete variable domain, with remaining parts taken from reference TRBV5-5 and TRBJ1-5, reads DAGVTQSPTHLIKTRGQQVTLRCSPISGHKSVSWYQQVLGQGPQFIFQYYEKEERGRGNFPDRFSARQFPNYSSELNVNALLLGDSALYLCASTPGGSETQHFGDGTRLSIL.